The 23 T cell receptor beta chains below all came from one sample that was sequenced in a study of CD8 T cells in ankylosing spondylitis. These receptors have no known antigen. TCRdb re-derived calls from the 5' RACE reads in MiXCR, one entry per CDR3 protein. The sample includes approximately 440,000 distinct CDR3 sequences, 17% of them seen just once. Findings and caveats of the study: A TCR beta motif made of about 8 highly homologous variants seemed typical of ankylosing spondylitis blood.

The sample comprised blood, either unsorted or a sorted T cell fraction (not recorded which). The receptors were sampled from a male donor with ankylosing spondylitis.

This clonotype has more than one count but fewer than ten. The rearrangement links TRBV7-2 to TRBJ1-2; D ambiguous. CDR3 length: 14 residues. Germline values: CDR1 SGHTA, CDR2 FQGNSA. V lost 2 bases to trimming and J lost 3 bases, with 10 bases between them. The CDR3 DNA reads TGTGCCAGCAGCTTATTATCGTCGGACTATGGCTACACCTTC. It codes for CASSLLSSDYGYTF.

The chain links TRBV10-2 to TRBJ2-3; D not certain. Germline CDR1 WSHSY, CDR2 SAAADI. Trimming cost V 4 bases and J 0 bases, with 8 bases left between them. The CDR3 is made up of 14 amino acids. Here the CDR3 DNA reads TGCGCCAGCAGTGCGGGCCCCAGCACAGATACGCAGTATTTT. Translation: CASSAGPSTDTQYF.

In its sample, this clonotype was seen a few times. The chain carries TRBV20-1 and TRBJ1-5, with D hard to call. CDR3 length: 17 residues. Trimming left V 2 bases short and J 3 bases short, with 20 bases between. The germline V gene encodes CDR1 DFQATT and CDR2 SNEGSKA (reference sequence). CDR3 bases: TGCAGTGCTAGACAATCCTACGGACGGAGCCTCAATCAGCCCCAGCATTTT. Translating gives CSARQSYGRSLNQPQHF.

This clonotype was seen a handful of times. The rearrangement joins TRBV20-1 to TRBJ2-3; D not resolved. Germline lookup yields CDR1 DFQATT and CDR2 SNEGSKA (reference sequence). CDR3 length equals 16 residues. Trimming pared 0 bases from V and 0 bases from J, leaving 13 bases between. CDR3 residues: CSARDPQKTSTDTQYF. CDR3 DNA sequence: TGCAGTGCTAGAGACCCGCAGAAGACTAGCACAGATACGCAGTATTTT.

Only a few counts were recorded for this clonotype. The chain joins TRBV20-1 to TRBJ2-2; a weak D match, TRBD2 (6 bases). Germline loops: CDR1 DFQATT, CDR2 SNEGSKA (reference sequence). Trimming took 2 bases from V and 3 from J, leaving 10 bases between them. The CDR3 contains 14 residues. The CDR3 region has the DNA TGCAGTGCTAGACCGGGGGTCGACACCGGGGAGCTGTTTTTT. Amino acids: CSARPGVDTGELFF.

This clonotype was seen more than once but under ten times. The V and J genes are TRBV5-1 and TRBJ1-1; a possible D gene is TRBD1 (5 bases). Germline V gives CDR1 SGHRS, CDR2 YFSETQ. CDR3 size: 12 residues. V was trimmed by 0 bases and J by 10 bases, leaving 10 bases between them. The DNA of the CDR3 is TGCGCCAGCAGCTTGGGGCAGGGTGGAGCTTTCTTT. Translation gives CASSLGQGGAFF.

The chain links TRBV5-5 to TRBJ2-1, with 13 nucleotides matching TRBD2. Trimming at V came to 0 bases and at J to 12 bases, leaving 3 bases not matched to a gene. Germline CDR1 reads SGHKS; CDR2 reads YYEKEE (reference sequence). CDR3 length: 14 amino acids. CDR3 nucleotide sequence: TGTGCCAGCAGCTTGGGACTAGCGGGGGGATTGCAGTTCTTC. Translation: CASSLGLAGGLQFF.

The chain employs TRBV24-1 and TRBJ2-5; TRBD1 matches at 9 bases. From germline, CDR1 is KGHDR and CDR2 SFDVKD. The V segment lost 4 bases and the J segment 0 bases; nucleotides outside the gene matches: 2. The CDR3 sequence is 15 residues long. The CDR3, as DNA: TGTGCCACCAGTGACGACAGGGGGAACCAAGAGACCCAGTACTTC. Protein: CATSDDRGNQETQYF.

The sample holds a few counts of this clonotype. The chain carries TRBV7-8 and TRBJ2-7, with 10 bases lining up with TRBD1. V was pared by 2 bases and J by 6 bases, with 7 bases of the junction left unmatched. This CDR3 is 15 amino acids long. From germline, CDR1 is SGHVS and CDR2 FQNEAQ. CDR3 in DNA: TGTGCCAGCAGCTTACGCCGGGACAGGGGTGGCGAGCAGTACTTC. It yields the protein CASSLRRDRGGEQYF.

In its sample, this clonotype was seen many times. The V gene is TRBV5-1, the J gene TRBJ1-1, with D uncertain. Germline V lookup: CDR1 SGHRS, CDR2 YFSETQ. Deletions cut 1 base from V and 0 bases from J, with 7 bases between. The CDR3 is made up of 14 amino acids. The CDR3 bases are TGCGCCAGCAGCTTGCTAGGGCTGAACACTGAAGCTTTCTTT. Its translation is CASSLLGLNTEAFF.

This clonotype has a handful of counts. The chain combines TRBV4-3 with TRBJ2-4; D not certain. The CDR3 extends over 15 amino acids. Germline V gene data show CDR1 as LGHNA and CDR2 as YSLEER. Deletions cut 0 bases from V and 3 bases from J, with 9 bases between. DNA for the CDR3: TGCGCCAGCAGCCAAGATTGGCTAGTCAAAAACATTCAGTACTTC. Translation gives CASSQDWLVKNIQYF.

This clonotype was detected ten times or more. The chain links TRBV4-1 to TRBJ1-1; D is uncertain. V lost 1 base and J lost 0, with 6 bases in between. In germline, CDR1 is MGHRA, CDR2 YSYEKL. This CDR3 is 14 amino acids long. This CDR3 reads CASSQGHMNTEAFF. CDR3 coding DNA: TGCGCCAGCAGCCAAGGACACATGAACACTGAAGCTTTCTTT.

This clonotype was seen repeatedly, ten times or more. This chain uses TRBV5-1 with TRBJ2-1; D unclear. V shed 1 base and J shed 7 bases, with 15 bases lying between them. Germline CDR1 is SGHRS and CDR2 is YFSETQ. The CDR3 consists of 15 residues. The CDR3 DNA follows: TGCGCCAGCAGCTTGTTGGACCCACCACAGAATGAGCAGTTCTTC. Translating it yields CASSLLDPPQNEQFF. Full variable domain (rest looked up from reference TRBV5-1 and TRBJ2-1): KAGVTQTPRYLIKTRGQQVTLSCSPISGHRSVSWYQQTPGQGLQFLFEYFSETQRNKGNFPGRFSGRQFSNSRSEMNVSTLELGDSALYLCASSLLDPPQNEQFFGPGTRLTVL.

This chain connects TRBV28 to TRBJ1-1; 9 bases are shared with TRBD1. V lost 8 bases, J lost 5 bases, and 9 bases stayed unmatched. Per germline, CDR1 MDHEN and CDR2 SYDVKM. The CDR3 is made up of 14 amino acids. CDR3 in amino acids: CASAEQGAITEAFF. The CDR3 bases are TGTGCCAGCGCTGAACAGGGGGCGATAACTGAAGCTTTCTTT. Using reference TRBV28 and TRBJ1-1 for the parts outside the CDR3, the full variable domain is DVKVTQSSRYLVKRTGEKVFLECVQDMDHENMFWYRQDPGLGLRLIYFSYDVKMKEKGDIPEGYSVSREKKERFSLILESASTNQTSMYLCASAEQGAITEAFFGQGTRLTVV.

Many counts were recorded for this clonotype. The DNA of the CDR3 is TGTGCCAGCAGTTGGAGGACAGACACCGGGGAGCTGTTTTTT. It encodes CASSWRTDTGELFF. The genes are TRBV12-3 or TRBV12-4 and TRBJ2-2; maybe TRBD1 (6 bases). The CDR3 is made up of 14 amino acids. Trimming stripped 4 bases from V and 3 bases from J, with 9 bases between.

The CDR3 loop reads CASSRQLGFADTQYF. The CDR3 DNA sequence: TGTGCCAGCAGCCGCCAACTGGGTTTTGCAGATACGCAGTATTTT. V gene TRBV3-1 combines with J gene TRBJ2-3; D not resolved. The CDR3 covers 15 residues. Germline lookup yields CDR1 LGHDT and CDR2 YNNKEL (reference sequence). Trimming pared 4 bases from V and 4 bases from J, leaving 15 bases between.

This clonotype was detected only a few times. The V gene is TRBV7-2, the J gene TRBJ2-7; no definite D call. V lost 0 bases to trimming and J lost 4 bases, with 10 bases between them. CDR1 is SGHTA, CDR2 FQGNSA, per germline. The CDR3 extends over 14 amino acids. CDR3 protein: CASSLANGAYEQYF. CDR3 coding DNA: TGTGCCAGCAGCTTAGCCAATGGAGCGTACGAGCAGTACTTC.

V and J are TRBV5-5 and TRBJ1-4; D is unclear. The germline gives CDR1 SGHKS, CDR2 YYEKEE (reference sequence). The CDR3 extends over 14 amino acids. V lost 1 base and J lost 0, with 4 bases in between. CDR3 DNA sequence: TGTGCCAGCAGCTTGCTCACAACTAATGAAAAACTGTTTTTT. Its translation: CASSLLTTNEKLFF.

V and J are TRBV5-6 and TRBJ1-1; D is possibly TRBD1 (5 bases). There are 16 residues in the CDR3. The germline CDR1 and CDR2 sequences are SGHDT and YYEEEE. V was cut by 4 bases and J by 3 bases, with 19 bases left in between. CDR3 loop: CASSGVGLEGDTEAFF. In nucleotides, the CDR3 is TGTGCCAGCAGCGGGGTGGGTTTAGAAGGGGACACTGAAGCTTTCTTT.

The chain recombines TRBV4-3 with TRBJ2-7; 8 bases line up with TRBD1. The CDR3 has 13 residues. Trimming cost V 0 bases and J 7 bases; bases outside gene matches: 2. Germline CDR1 LGHNA, CDR2 YSLEER. CDR3: CASSQDRGLEQYF. The CDR3 DNA is TGCGCCAGCAGCCAAGACAGGGGGCTTGAGCAGTACTTC.

The J gene is TRBJ1-5, the V gene TRBV20-1; D perhaps matches TRBD1 (5 bases). The CDR3 spans 14 residues. V shed 0 bases and J shed 4 bases, with 10 bases lying between them. Germline CDR1 and CDR2: DFQATT and SNEGSKA (reference sequence). CDR3 protein: CSARDRVQNQPQHF. The CDR3 DNA sequence: TGCAGTGCTAGAGACAGGGTACAGAATCAGCCCCAGCATTTT.

In this sample, this clonotype turned up a few times. V usage is TRBV18 and J usage is TRBJ1-6, with a tentative D call TRBD1 (6 bases). The V and J ends lost 2 bases and 6 bases respectively, with 8 bases between them. The CDR3 length is 14 residues. Germline-derived CDR1 and CDR2 are KGHSH and LQKENI. This chain's CDR3 is CASSPGQFNSPLHF. CDR3 nucleotides: TGTGCCAGCTCACCAGGACAGTTTAATTCACCCCTCCACTTT.

This clonotype was counted many times. The rearrangement joins TRBV20-1 to TRBJ2-1; 10 nucleotides agree with TRBD2. Germline V lookup: CDR1 DFQATT, CDR2 SNEGSKA (reference sequence). The CDR3 extends over 14 amino acids. V lost 8 bases, J lost 7 bases, and 11 bases stayed unmatched. Written as DNA, the CDR3 is TGCAGTCCCAAGCGGGGGGGCTCGGATAATGAGCAGTTCTTC. This codes for CSPKRGGSDNEQFF.